These 15 T cell receptor beta chains share one sample of origin, sequenced in a study of blood T cell repertoires in COVID-19. This table comes from immunoSEQ multiplex PCR, and its TCRdb copy is limited to in-frame clones, with some not included. Of 100,000 to 150,000 clones listed, roughly 86% are singletons. Specimen: peripheral blood. The receptor set was obtained from a woman between 55 and 75 years old with acute or convalescent COVID-19.

Notes on this clone: The sample has other DNA sequences that encode this CDR3 too. This chain joins TRBV7-9 and TRBJ2-3; 9 bases map to TRBD2. Losses at the gene ends were 4 bases for V and 1 base for J; bases not matched to a gene: 3. This CDR3 has 15 amino acids. Germline V gives CDR1 SEHNR, CDR2 FQNEAQ (reference sequence). CDR3 sequence (DNA): TGTGCCAGCAGCTCGACTAGCGGCCGCACAGATACGCAGTATTTT. Translating it yields CASSSTSGRTDTQYF.

The rearrangement links TRBV28 to TRBJ1-1; D unresolved. V lost 6 bases to trimming and J lost 10 bases, with 12 bases between them. The germline V gene has CDR1 MDHEN and CDR2 SYDVKM. The CDR3 spans 11 residues. The chain's CDR3 is CASRRAAGAFF. In DNA, the CDR3 is TGTGCCAGCAGGCGGGCCGCCGGAGCTTTCTTT. Combining the CDR3 with reference TRBV28 and TRBJ1-1 gives the whole variable domain DVKVTQSSRYLVKRTGEKVFLECVQDMDHENMFWYRQDPGLGLRLIYFSYDVKMKEKGDIPEGYSVSREKKERFSLILESASTNQTSMYLCASRRAAGAFFGQGTRLTVV.

This clone appeared a few times. The V and J genes are TRBV24-1 and TRBJ2-7, with D possibly being TRBD2 (7 bases). V shed 8 bases and J shed 9 bases, with 25 bases lying between them. This CDR3 has 15 residues. CDR1 and CDR2 (germline): KGHDR, SFDVKD. The CDR3 is CATMRGGRPPCRQYV. CDR3 DNA sequence: TGTGCCACCATGAGGGGGGGGCGCCCCCCCTGTAGGCAGTACGTC.

The chain couples TRBV5-1 to TRBJ1-1; 10 bases are a match to TRBD1. The V segment lost 4 bases and the J segment 6 bases; nucleotides outside the gene matches: 6. From germline, CDR1 is SGHRS and CDR2 YFSETQ. The CDR3 contains 14 residues. The CDR3 DNA is TGCGCCAGCAGCACCGGGACAGGGGTTCCTGAAGCTTTCTTT. Translated: CASSTGTGVPEAFF.

The rearrangement joins TRBV24-1 to TRBJ2-5; 8 nucleotides match TRBD2. J was trimmed by 1 base and V by 2 bases; bases with no gene match: 2. There are 15 residues in the CDR3. Germline V CDR1 and CDR2: KGHDR, SFDVKD. CDR3 bases: TGTGCCACCAGTGATTGGGGGACTAGCCAAGAGACCCAGTACTTC. Translated, it gives CATSDWGTSQETQYF.

V and J are TRBV9 and TRBJ1-4, with D possibly matching TRBD1 (5 bases). V lost 2 bases to trimming and J lost 5 bases, with 13 bases between them. This CDR3 has 15 residues. The V gene's germline CDR1 is SGDLS and CDR2 YYNGEE. For the CDR3, the DNA is TGTGCCAGCAGCGTCGAGGAGGGGAGGAATGAAAAACTGTTTTTT. Encoded protein: CASSVEEGRNEKLFF. The full variable domain, in which reference TRBV9 and TRBJ1-4 provide the parts outside the CDR3, is DSGVTQTPKHLITATGQRVTLRCSPRSGDLSVYWYQQSLDQGLQFLIQYYNGEERAKGNILERFSAQQFPDLHSELNLSSLELGDSALYFCASSVEEGRNEKLFFGSGTQLSVL.

The gene calls are TRBV12-3 or TRBV12-4 and TRBJ2-2; unclear D gene. Trimming took off 5 bases at V and 6 bases at J, with 7 bases between the two ends. The CDR3 covers 12 residues. The DNA of the CDR3 is TGTGCCAGCAGTGGTACGGCCGGGGAGCTGTTTTTT. It specifies CASSGTAGELFF.

On this clone: Within the sample, other DNA sequences also encode this same CDR3. The chain joins TRBV5-1 to TRBJ2-3; 9 nucleotides align to TRBD2. Germline assignment: CDR1 SGHRS and CDR2 YFSETQ. CDR3 length equals 16 residues. Trimming cost V 0 bases and J 0 bases; bases outside gene matches: 2. The CDR3: CASSLGTSVSTDTQYF. CDR3 nucleotides: TGCGCCAGCAGCTTGGGGACTAGCGTCAGCACAGATACGCAGTATTTT. Drawing the rest from reference TRBV5-1 and TRBJ2-3, the complete variable domain is KAGVTQTPRYLIKTRGQQVTLSCSPISGHRSVSWYQQTPGQGLQFLFEYFSETQRNKGNFPGRFSGRQFSNSRSEMNVSTLELGDSALYLCASSLGTSVSTDTQYFGPGTRLTVL.

This rearrangement joins TRBV2 to TRBJ2-5, with 9 bases that match TRBD2. CDR1 SNHLY and CDR2 FYNNEI come from the germline V gene. Unmatched junction bases numbered 10, after V lost 7 bases and J lost 1 base. The CDR3 has 16 amino acids. CDR3 bases: TGTGCCAGCACCCGGGGGCGGGAGGGCCCCCAAGAGACCCAGTACTTC. Protein sequence: CASTRGREGPQETQYF. Filled out from reference TRBV2 and TRBJ2-5, the complete variable domain reads EPEVTQTPSHQVTQMGQEVILRCVPISNHLYFYWYRQILGQKVEFLVSFYNNEISEKSEIFDDQFSVERPDGSNFTLKIRSTKLEDSAMYFCASTRGREGPQETQYFGPGTRLLVL.

The genes are TRBV7-3 and TRBJ2-3; 15 bases align to TRBD2. The CDR3 has 17 amino acids. V dropped 4 bases and J dropped 5; count of bases not matched to a gene: 7. Germline CDR1 SGHTA, CDR2 FQGTGA. In DNA, the CDR3 is TGTGCCAGCAGCTGGGGACTAGCGGGAGGAATGGGAGATACGCAGTATTTT. Protein sequence: CASSWGLAGGMGDTQYF.

J is TRBJ1-1 and V is TRBV3-1 (or the pseudogene TRBV3-2); the D gene is possibly TRBD1 (6 bases). Germline loops: CDR1 LGHDT, CDR2 YNNKEL (reference sequence). Trimming took 2 bases from V and 8 from J, leaving 15 bases between them. The CDR3 is made up of 14 amino acids. The CDR3 loop reads CASSQTSRDNEAFF. In DNA, the CDR3 is TGTGCCAGCAGCCAAACCTCCCGGGACAACGAAGCTTTCTTT.

The chain has TRBV18 and TRBJ2-3; D remains unclear. V lost 6 bases, J lost 2 bases, and 12 bases lay in between. Looked up from germline, CDR1 is KGHSH and CDR2 is LQKENI. The CDR3 sequence is 14 residues long. The CDR3 sequence is CASSLAQVTDTQYF. DNA of the CDR3: TGTGCCAGCTCGTTAGCCCAAGTCACAGATACGCAGTATTTT.

This chain connects TRBV27 to TRBJ1-5; D unresolved. This CDR3 is built from 15 residues. Germline-derived CDR1 and CDR2 are MNHEY and SMNVEV (reference sequence). Trimming removed 6 bases at V and 0 bases at J, with 12 bases between. This chain's CDR3 is CASRPETNSNQPQHF. The CDR3 nucleotides are TGTGCCAGCAGACCTGAGACTAATAGCAATCAGCCCCAGCATTTT.

The chain combines TRBV2 with TRBJ2-2, with 11 positions matching TRBD1. V was clipped by 4 bases and J by 4 bases; unmatched bases: 2. The CDR3 sequence is 15 residues long. Germline V gene sequence: CDR1 SNHLY, CDR2 FYNNEI. CDR3 bases: TGTGCCAGCAGTGCCGGGACAGGGGGCACCGGGGAGCTGTTTTTT. Its protein product is CASSAGTGGTGELFF.

This chain links TRBV6-5 with TRBJ1-5; D call uncertain. CDR3 length: 13 amino acids. V was clipped by 7 bases and J by 0 bases, with 7 bases between them. CDR1 MNHEY and CDR2 SVGAGI come from the germline V gene. The DNA for the CDR3 is TGTGCCAGCACCTACGATAGCAATCAGCCCCAGCATTTT. Translation gives CASTYDSNQPQHF.